This entry describes one T cell receptor (beta chain). There are a few counts of this clone. Its binding antigen is unknown. Base-call qualities are not available, and no considerably larger clone is one nucleotide away. Cut back by 3 bases and 6 bases, the V and J ends lie 21 bases apart. Its CDR3 holds 15 amino acids, cysteine through phenylalanine. This entry keeps only the CDR3 DNA: 45 bases, framed from base 1. From a lookup of the germline V gene (reference sequence), CDR1 and CDR2 are GTSNPN and SVGIG. The data were obtained in a study of cytomegalovirus exposure and HLA in healthy donors (dated by TCRdb to 2016 to 2017). The study in broad terms: In an earlier analysis of under 600 of the donors, approximately 300 Gb of sequence data and about 110 million unique TCR beta sequences from about 179 million T cells were reported. Along with the approximately 600-subject first cohort, a separate validation cohort of around 110 different subjects was used. An earlier analysis of nearly 600 of the donors applied high-throughput TCR beta sequencing to assess whether each TCR beta V gene segment acted as functional or pseudogenic. Because of strong linkage in the cohort, roughly five DR-DQ haplotypes were treated as single units for association and clustering. The study used immunosequencing to profile the T cell repertoires of approximately 630 subjects and linked those repertoires to cytomegalovirus serostatus. Among the roughly 400 genotyped donors, approximately 81% belonged to the genetic ancestry cluster associated with self-reported Caucasian donors. High-throughput TCR immunosequencing, statistical association of individual TCRs with disease status, and machine learning were combined to predict cytomegalovirus infection status. HLA typing included class I and class II loci at four-digit resolution. The number of typed donors differed by locus: about 620-640 for A, B, C, DRB1 and DQB1; 500 to 550 for DQA1; 606 for DPA1; and roughly 470 for DPB1. Genome-wide SNP genotypes for about 55% of the roughly 670 donors were used in a later genetic analysis, which treated that subset as a discovery cohort. The later analysis used no new phenotypic data to find candidate immune exposures, relying instead on TCR beta sequences and their occurrence across donors. Every repertoire in the discovery cohort had been generated on one and the same sequencing platform. Among some 400 genotyped donors of the cohort, an average of around 240,000 unique TCR beta nucleotide sequences were sequenced per donor, around 20% of them non-productive. A later analysis re-examined previously published TCR beta repertoires from about 670 donors and added high-resolution HLA genotyping to investigate patterns of TCR occurrence. The study was designed to test whether signatures of past pathogen exposure could be identified by cataloging public T cell receptors. Alongside the repertoire data, information on donor age, sex, ethnicity and CMV serostatus was compiled. Roughly 300 gigabases of sequencing data and tens of millions of unique TCR sequences were included in an early release covering roughly 600 HLA-typed donors.

Library construction relied on the immunoSEQ multiplex PCR assay. For the multiplex PCR, a mixture combining 60 forward primers for TCR Vbeta segments and 13 reverse primers for TCR Jbeta segments was used. Amplification of the CDR3 region of rearranged TCR beta genes was performed with a multiplex PCR assay on genomic DNA. On the Illumina HiSeq System, the amplified TCR beta libraries were sequenced as 87-base-pair reads. On the study's bioinformatics: A later analysis counted about 80 million unique TCR beta chains across the 650 to 700 repertoires, and some 11 million of these chains were shared by at least two donors. To remove PCR and sequencing errors, raw reads were error-corrected and collapsed into unique sequences using a nearest-neighbor algorithm that merged closely related sequences. To assign V, D and J gene segments, CDR3 sequences were aligned to IMGT reference sequences. For a sequence to be retained, a match of at least six nucleotides to both a V gene segment and a J gene segment was required. A rearrangement counted as productive if the CDR3 had no stop codons and remained in frame with V and J, and every other rearrangement counted as non-productive. Following IMGT convention, CDR3 was defined as the stretch from the second conserved V-encoded cysteine to the conserved J-encoded phenylalanine. Sequences without an unambiguous match to a single V gene segment were excluded from the earlier analysis of 500 to 700 of the donors. An earlier analysis of fewer than 750 of the donors classified V segments as functional when productive rearrangements were above 56.7% and as segregating when the standard deviation between donors was above 5%. A statistical classification framework was developed to diagnose cytomegalovirus status using the catalog of TCR beta chain sequences. V and J gene assignment, in a later analysis, came from comparing TCR nucleotide sequences with IMGT/GENE-DB human TR gene sequences. The TCRdist pipeline was used in a later analysis to assign CDR3 sequences and most-parsimonious VDJ recombination scenarios. In a later analysis, each TCR beta chain was defined by its CDR3 amino acid sequence together with its V-gene family, and reads lacking a unique V-gene family were excluded. As a way to deal with suspected cross-contamination and a sequencing artifact, a later analysis dropped roughly 600 nucleotide sequences that were highly shared and had low generation probability. For each public chain, a later analysis derived a clonal expansion index from normalized ranks of inferred template counts within each repertoire. A later analysis computed generation probabilities with a VDJ recombination model fitted to out-of-frame rearrangements, and checked the results against IGoR. A later analysis scored TCR-TCR, TCR-HLA and TCR-CMV co-occurrence with hypergeometric tests, applying a repertoire-size bias correction to TCR pairs. A later analysis estimated false discovery rates by permuting HLA or CMV assignments 20 times. In a later analysis, co-occurring TCRs were grouped with DBSCAN, and TCRdist sequence similarity was added when clustering was performed within HLA-allele-positive subsets. Repertoires with fewer than 30,000 or more than 120,000 public chains were left out of co-occurrence clustering, as were about 5 repertoires with anomalous nucleotide sharing. What TCRdb holds here is the immuneACCESS table cut down to in-frame rearrangements. Part of the clones is not present; checked against another copy, under half of the missing clones reflect an unresolved V gene, and the others are unexplained. V and J calls and clone size are as listed in that table; D and trimming were resolved from the DNA. The table for this sample lists 200,000 to 300,000 clones; 70% to 90% of them were counted only once. The ten top clones hold about 2% of the sample.

Study-level results and caveats: A later genetic analysis reported fewer N-insertions in productive TCRs among donors in an Asian-associated ancestry cluster than the roughly 650-donor mean. In vitro tests confirmed that three of the cytomegalovirus-associated TCR beta chains recognize cytomegalovirus antigens. This cohort had only TCR beta chains sequenced, and the lack of alpha or paired-chain data limited which features could be detected. The 87-base-pair reads could not distinguish some IMGT-functional V segments, including TRBV6-2 and TRBV6-3, so those segments were excluded. In both the original and validation cohorts, the classifier was reported to diagnose cytomegalovirus status with high specificity and sensitivity. Because HLA typing was unavailable for some donors at each locus, only the typed subset was used in association tests. Broadly in line with IMGT annotations, most TCR beta V segments showed up in productive rearrangements about 90% or about 30% of the time in an earlier analysis of several hundred of the donors. Most TCR sequences were observed very rarely across donors, whereas some public TCRs were present in many individuals. V-gene and J-gene trimming of TCR beta chains was associated with a missense DCLRE1C variant in a later genetic analysis, and the association was replicated in an independent cohort. The authors suggested that the approach could potentially be generalized to other disease states and immunological phenotypes. A further reported finding was that TCR beta sequences accurately predicted the HLA-A and HLA-B alleles for most subjects in the first cohort. Several of the top co-occurrence clusters appeared to be linked to parvovirus B19, influenza, CMV and Epstein-Barr virus, according to a later analysis. The study listed 164 TCR beta chains as associated with cytomegalovirus. Roughly uniform sequencing depth across donors was assumed in presence/absence analyses, although this assumption may not hold. Linkage disequilibrium might explain the correlated functional status among segregating V segments, but an unknown experimental factor could not be ruled out. For the cohort, immune exposure information was limited to CMV serostatus. Because counts were too low, fewer than 20 rarely observed V segments, including chromosome 9 orphons, were excluded from the earlier analysis of under 650 of the donors. In a later analysis, most CMV-associated TCR beta chains were found to appear HLA-restricted, with HLA associations seemingly driven largely by CMV exposure. In a later analysis, HLA-associated TCR beta chains showed more clonal expansion and lower generation probabilities than non-associated chains that were equally common. When HLA alleles, especially DR and DQ, strongly co-occurred, TCR associations were difficult to assign to individual alleles. A later analysis associated 15,000 to 20,000 TCR beta sequences with specific HLA alleles at a false discovery rate of 0.05. In a later analysis, the rate of TCR association differed among HLA loci, with DRB1 alleles having the most associated TCRs and HLA-C alleles having the fewest. A cluster of highly shared sequence variants was judged likely to be a technical artifact of the sequencing pipeline.

In total, more than 500 healthy bone marrow donors made up the cohort. At the time of sampling, all cohort members were nominally healthy, though unrecorded immune exposures were likely present. The donor tested CMV seropositive and was one of the 289 seropositive cohort members. A peripheral blood sample was collected from each donor, and TCR beta sequencing was performed on peripheral blood mononuclear cells. Genomic DNA extraction from the blood cell samples was performed with the Qiagen DNeasy Blood Extraction Kit. The V gene is TRBV30 and the J gene is TRBJ2-7; TRBD2 could be the D gene, as 6 bases match. This clonotype was obtained from a woman in her 40s in good health and CMV-seropositive. Specimen: PBMCs. The bases are TGTGCCTGGAGAAAACTGGGGACTTCGGGCGGCGAGCAGTACTTC. Its protein product is CAWRKLGTSGGEQYF.